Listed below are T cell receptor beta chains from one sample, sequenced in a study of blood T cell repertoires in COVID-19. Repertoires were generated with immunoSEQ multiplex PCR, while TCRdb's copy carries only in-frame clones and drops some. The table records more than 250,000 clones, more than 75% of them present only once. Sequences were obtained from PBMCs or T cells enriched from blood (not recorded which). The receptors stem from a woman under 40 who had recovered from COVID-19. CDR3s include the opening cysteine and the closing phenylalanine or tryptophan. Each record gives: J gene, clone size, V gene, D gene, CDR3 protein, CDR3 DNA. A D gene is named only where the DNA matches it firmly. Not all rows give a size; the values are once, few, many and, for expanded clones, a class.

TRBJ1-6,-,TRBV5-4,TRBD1,CASSLEQGASDSPLHF,TGTGCCAGCAGCTTGGAACAGGGGGCATCGGATTCACCCCTCCACTTT
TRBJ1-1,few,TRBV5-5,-,CASSSRGLNTEAFF,TGTGCCAGCAGCTCCAGGGGCCTGAACACTGAAGCTTTCTTT
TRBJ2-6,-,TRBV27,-,CASTPLGANVLTF,TGTGCCAGCACTCCGTTAGGGGCCAACGTCCTGACTTTC
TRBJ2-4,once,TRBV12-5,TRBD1,CASGWGQGEVGIGKNIQYF,TGTGCTAGTGGTTGGGGACAGGGGGAGGTTGGGATAGGCAAAAACATTCAGTACTTC
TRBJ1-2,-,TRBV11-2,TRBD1,CASSSLRTGGSGYTF,TGTGCCAGCAGCTCCCTTCGGACAGGGGGTAGTGGCTACACCTTC
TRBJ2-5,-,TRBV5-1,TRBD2,CASSSIAGTQETQYF,TGCGCCAGCAGCTCAATAGCGGGGACTCAAGAGACCCAGTACTTC
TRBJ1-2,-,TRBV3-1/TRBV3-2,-,CASSLGQRTNYGYTF,TGTGCCAGCAGCCTAGGACAGAGAACTAACTATGGCTACACCTTC
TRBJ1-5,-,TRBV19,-,CASSISRGQPQHF,TGTGCCAGTAGTATAAGCCGCGGTCAGCCCCAGCATTTT
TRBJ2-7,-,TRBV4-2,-,CASSQDEAGAYEQYF,TGTGCCAGCAGCCAAGACGAGGCAGGGGCCTACGAGCAGTACTTC
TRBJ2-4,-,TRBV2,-,CASSDRTYRNIQYF,TGTGCCAGCAGTGATAGGACATATAGAAACATTCAGTACTTC
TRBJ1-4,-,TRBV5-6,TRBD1,CASSFRDRSEKLFF,TGTGCCAGCAGCTTCCGGGACAGGAGTGAAAAACTGTTTTTT
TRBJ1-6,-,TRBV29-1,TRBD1,CSVGQGYNSPLHF,TGCAGCGTTGGACAGGGTTATAATTCACCCCTCCACTTT
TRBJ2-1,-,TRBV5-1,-,CASSLDRNYNEQFF,TGCGCCAGCAGCTTGGACAGAAACTACAATGAGCAGTTCTTC
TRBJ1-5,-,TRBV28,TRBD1,CASSTRAEGARRQPQHF,TGTGCCAGCAGCACCCGCGCGGAGGGGGCGAGGAGGCAGCCCCAGCATTTT
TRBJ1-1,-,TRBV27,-,CASRSRDQNTEAFF,TGTGCCAGCAGGAGCAGGGATCAGAACACTGAAGCTTTCTTT
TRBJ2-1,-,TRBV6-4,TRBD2,CASSVGRGGTYNEQFF,TGTGCCAGCAGTGTGGGCCGCGGGGGGACCTACAATGAGCAGTTCTTC
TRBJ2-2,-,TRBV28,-,CASSNLGLKSSGELFF,TGTGCCAGCAGTAACTTAGGACTAAAAAGTTCCGGGGAGCTGTTTTTT
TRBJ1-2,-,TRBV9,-,CASSVVQGGMYGYTF,TGTGCCAGCAGCGTAGTCCAGGGTGGTATGTATGGCTACACCTTC
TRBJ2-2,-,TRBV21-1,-,CASSSIQVGRTGELFF,TGTGCCAGCAGCTCCATCCAGGTGGGGAGGACCGGGGAGCTGTTTTTT
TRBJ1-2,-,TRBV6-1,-,CASSENRNYGYTF,TGTGCCAGCAGTGAAAACAGGAACTATGGCTACACCTTC
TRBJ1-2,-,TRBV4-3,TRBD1,CASSQSTDRGYGYTF,TGCGCCAGCAGCCAATCAACGGACAGGGGCTATGGCTACACCTTC
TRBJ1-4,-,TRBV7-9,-,CASSAMAGSNEKLFF,TGTGCCAGCAGCGCCATGGCAGGAAGTAATGAAAAACTGTTTTTT
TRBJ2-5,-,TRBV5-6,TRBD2,CASSLPLAGGPQYF,TGTGCCAGCAGCCTCCCCCTAGCGGGGGGTCCCCAGTACTTC
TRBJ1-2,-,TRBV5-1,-,CASSLVDRSNYGYTF,TGCGCCAGCAGCTTGGTGGACAGAAGTAACTATGGCTACACCTTC
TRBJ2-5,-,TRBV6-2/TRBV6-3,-,CASSYGTLKVQYF,TGTGCCAGCAGTTACGGGACTCTAAAGGTCCAGTACTTC
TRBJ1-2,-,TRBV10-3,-,CAIRQLDSENYGYTF,TGTGCCATCAGGCAACTGGACAGCGAAAACTATGGCTACACCTTC
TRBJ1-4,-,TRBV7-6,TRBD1,CASSLAATGGINEKLFF,TGTGCCAGCAGCTTAGCGGCGACAGGGGGCATTAATGAAAAACTGTTTTTT
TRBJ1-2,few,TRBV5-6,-,CASRRSGGYTF,TGTGCCAGCAGAAGGAGTGGGGGCTACACCTTC
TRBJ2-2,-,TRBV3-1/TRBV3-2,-,CASSQGRVAGELFF,TGTGCCAGCAGCCAAGGCCGGGTCGCCGGGGAGCTGTTTTTT
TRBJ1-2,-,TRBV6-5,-,CASSSGGTDYGYTF,TGTGCCAGCAGCTCAGGCGGGACGGACTATGGCTACACCTTC
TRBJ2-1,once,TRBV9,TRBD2,CASSVGRGANEQFF,TGTGCCAGCAGCGTAGGGCGGGGGGCTAATGAGCAGTTCTTC
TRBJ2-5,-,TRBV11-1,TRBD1,CASSRGRLETQYF,TGTGCCAGCAGCAGGGGGCGCTTGGAGACCCAGTACTTC
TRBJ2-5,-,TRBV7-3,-,CASSLNFQETQYF,TGTGCCAGCAGCTTAAACTTTCAAGAGACCCAGTACTTC
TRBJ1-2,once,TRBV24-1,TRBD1,CATSRGPGGGVPLNYGYTF,TGTGCCACCAGTAGGGGGCCCGGGGGGGGCGTGCCCCTTAACTATGGCTACACCTTC
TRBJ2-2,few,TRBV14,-,CASSPWWGDNTGELFF,TGTGCCAGCAGCCCCTGGTGGGGAGACAACACCGGGGAGCTGTTTTTT
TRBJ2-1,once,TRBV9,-,CASSVVGGGASVIGNEQFF,TGTGCCAGCAGCGTAGTAGGTGGGGGGGCTTCCGTAATAGGGAATGAGCAGTTCTTC
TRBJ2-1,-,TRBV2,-,CASTFEQGRWNEQFF,TGTGCCAGCACCTTTGAGCAAGGGAGGTGGAATGAGCAGTTCTTC
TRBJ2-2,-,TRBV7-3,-,CASSSQGNLAGELFF,TGTGCCAGCAGCTCCCAGGGAAATCTGGCCGGGGAGCTGTTTTTT
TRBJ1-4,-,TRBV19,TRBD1,CASSIVRGELFF,TGTGCCAGTAGTATAGTCAGGGGGGAACTGTTTTTT
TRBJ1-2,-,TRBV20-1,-,CSARGRHKGASYGYTF,TGCAGTGCTCGTGGACGGCACAAAGGGGCGTCCTATGGCTACACCTTC
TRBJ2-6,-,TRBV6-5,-,CASSYSLSGANVLTF,TGTGCCAGCAGTTACTCCCTAAGCGGGGCCAACGTCCTGACTTTC
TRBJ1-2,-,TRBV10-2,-,CASSVGQGYGYTF,TGCGCCAGCAGTGTAGGGCAGGGCTATGGCTACACCTTC
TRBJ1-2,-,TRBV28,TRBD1,CASLTGQAAAYGYTF,TGTGCTTCTTTAACGGGACAGGCGGCCGCCTATGGCTACACCTTC
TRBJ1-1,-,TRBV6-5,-,CASREREQAFF,TGTGCCAGCCGGGAGAGGGAACAAGCTTTCTTT